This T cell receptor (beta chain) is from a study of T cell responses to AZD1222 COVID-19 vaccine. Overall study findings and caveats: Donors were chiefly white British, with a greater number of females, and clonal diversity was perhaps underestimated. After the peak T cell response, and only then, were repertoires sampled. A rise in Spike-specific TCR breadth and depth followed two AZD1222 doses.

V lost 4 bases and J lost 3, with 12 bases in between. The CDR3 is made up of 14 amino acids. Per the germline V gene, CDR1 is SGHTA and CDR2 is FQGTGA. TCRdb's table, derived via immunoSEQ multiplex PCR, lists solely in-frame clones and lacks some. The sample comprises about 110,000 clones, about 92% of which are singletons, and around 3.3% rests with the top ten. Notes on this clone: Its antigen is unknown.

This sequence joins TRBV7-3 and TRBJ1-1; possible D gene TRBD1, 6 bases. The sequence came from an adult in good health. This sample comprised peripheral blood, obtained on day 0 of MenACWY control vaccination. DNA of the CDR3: TGTGCCAGCAGCTCACAGGGTTCCGACACTGAAGCTTTCTTT. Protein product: CASSSQGSDTEAFF.